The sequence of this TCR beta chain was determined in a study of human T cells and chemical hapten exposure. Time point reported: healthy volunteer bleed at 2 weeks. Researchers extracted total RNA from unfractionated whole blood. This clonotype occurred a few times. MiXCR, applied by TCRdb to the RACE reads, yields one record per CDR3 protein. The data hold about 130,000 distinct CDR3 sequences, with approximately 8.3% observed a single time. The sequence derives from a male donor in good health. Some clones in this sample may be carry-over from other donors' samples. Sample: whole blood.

The CDR3 loop is CASSLVVRAPNTEAFF. The CDR3 DNA reads TGTGCCAGCAGCTTGGTGGTCAGGGCCCCGAACACTGAAGCTTTCTTT. This rearrangement joins TRBV5-6 to TRBJ1-1; TRBD1 is a possible D gene (5 bases). Trimming took 0 bases from V and 1 from J, leaving 13 bases between them. The CDR3 extends over 16 amino acids. The germline V gene has CDR1 SGHDT and CDR2 YYEEEE.